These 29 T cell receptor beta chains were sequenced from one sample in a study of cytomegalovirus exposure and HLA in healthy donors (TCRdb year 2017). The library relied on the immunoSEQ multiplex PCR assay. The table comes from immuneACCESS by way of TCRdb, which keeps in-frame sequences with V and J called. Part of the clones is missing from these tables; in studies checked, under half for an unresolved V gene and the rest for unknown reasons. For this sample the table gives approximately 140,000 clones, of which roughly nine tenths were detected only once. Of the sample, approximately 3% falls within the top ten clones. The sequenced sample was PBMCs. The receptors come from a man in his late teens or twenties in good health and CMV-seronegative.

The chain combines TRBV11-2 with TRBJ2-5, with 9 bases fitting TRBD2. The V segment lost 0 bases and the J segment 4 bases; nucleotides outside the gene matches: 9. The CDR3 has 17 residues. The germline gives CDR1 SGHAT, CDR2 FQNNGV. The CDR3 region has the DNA TGTGCCAGCAGCTTAGATCACGATAGCGGGAGTGGAGAGACCCAGTACTTC. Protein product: CASSLDHDSGSGETQYF.

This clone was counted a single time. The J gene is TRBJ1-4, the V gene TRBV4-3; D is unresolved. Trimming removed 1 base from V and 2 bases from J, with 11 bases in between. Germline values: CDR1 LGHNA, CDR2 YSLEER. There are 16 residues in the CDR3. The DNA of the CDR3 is TGCGCCAGCAGCCAAGGTCTGGCGGGCACTAATGAAAAACTGTTTTTT. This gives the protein CASSQGLAGTNEKLFF.

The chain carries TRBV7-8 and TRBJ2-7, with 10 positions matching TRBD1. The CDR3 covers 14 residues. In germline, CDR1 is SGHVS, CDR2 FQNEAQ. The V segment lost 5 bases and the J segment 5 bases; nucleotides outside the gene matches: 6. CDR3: CASSHRDRGHEQYF. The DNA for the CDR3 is TGTGCCAGCAGCCACCGGGACAGGGGCCACGAGCAGTACTTC.

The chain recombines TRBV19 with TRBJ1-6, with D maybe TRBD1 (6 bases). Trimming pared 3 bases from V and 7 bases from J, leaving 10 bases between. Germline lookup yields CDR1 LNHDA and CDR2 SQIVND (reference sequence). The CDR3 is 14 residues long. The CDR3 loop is CASSMGARNSPLHF. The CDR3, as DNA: TGTGCCAGTAGTATGGGGGCACGGAATTCACCCCTCCACTTT.

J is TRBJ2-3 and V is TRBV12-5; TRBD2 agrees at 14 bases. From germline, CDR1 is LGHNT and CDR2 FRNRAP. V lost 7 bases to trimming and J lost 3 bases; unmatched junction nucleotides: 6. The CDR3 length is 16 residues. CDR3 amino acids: CASVPGLAGETDTQYF. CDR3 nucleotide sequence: TGTGCTAGTGTTCCGGGACTAGCGGGAGAAACAGATACGCAGTATTTT.

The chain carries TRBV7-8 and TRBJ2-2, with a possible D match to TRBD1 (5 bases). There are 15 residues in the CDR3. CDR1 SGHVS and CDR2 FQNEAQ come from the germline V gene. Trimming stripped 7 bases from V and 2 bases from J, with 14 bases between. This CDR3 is CASISGLENTGELFF. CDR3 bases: TGTGCCAGCATCTCAGGGTTGGAAAACACCGGGGAGCTGTTTTTT.

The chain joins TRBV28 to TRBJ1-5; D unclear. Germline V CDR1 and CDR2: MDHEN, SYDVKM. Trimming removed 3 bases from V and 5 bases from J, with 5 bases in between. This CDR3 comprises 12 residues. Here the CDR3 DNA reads TGTGCCAGCAGTTTTACACATCAGCCCCAGCATTTT. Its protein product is CASSFTHQPQHF.

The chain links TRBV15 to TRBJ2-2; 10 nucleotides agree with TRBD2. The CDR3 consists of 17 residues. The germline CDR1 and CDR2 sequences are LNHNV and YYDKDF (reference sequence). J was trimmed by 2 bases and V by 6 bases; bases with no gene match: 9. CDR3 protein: CATSFELAGPNTGELFF. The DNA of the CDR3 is TGTGCCACCAGTTTTGAACTAGCGGGACCTAACACCGGGGAGCTGTTTTTT. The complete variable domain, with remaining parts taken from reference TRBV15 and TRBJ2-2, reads DAMVIQNPRYQVTQFGKPVTLSCSQTLNHNVMYWYQQKSSQAPKLLFHYYDKDFNNEADTPDNFQSRRPNTSFCFLDIRSPGLGDTAMYLCATSFELAGPNTGELFFGEGSRLTVL.

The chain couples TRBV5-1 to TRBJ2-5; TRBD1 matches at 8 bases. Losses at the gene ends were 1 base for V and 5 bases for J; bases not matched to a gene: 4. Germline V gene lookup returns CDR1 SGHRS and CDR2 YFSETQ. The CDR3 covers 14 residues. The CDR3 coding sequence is TGCGCCAGCAGCTTGCCCGACAGGGGCGAGACCCAGTACTTC. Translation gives CASSLPDRGETQYF.

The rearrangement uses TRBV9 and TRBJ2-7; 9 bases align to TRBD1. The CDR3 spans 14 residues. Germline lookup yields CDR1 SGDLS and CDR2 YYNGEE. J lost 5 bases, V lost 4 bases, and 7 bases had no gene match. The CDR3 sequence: CASSYGTGSHEQYF. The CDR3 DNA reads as TGTGCCAGCAGCTACGGGACAGGGTCCCACGAGCAGTACTTC.

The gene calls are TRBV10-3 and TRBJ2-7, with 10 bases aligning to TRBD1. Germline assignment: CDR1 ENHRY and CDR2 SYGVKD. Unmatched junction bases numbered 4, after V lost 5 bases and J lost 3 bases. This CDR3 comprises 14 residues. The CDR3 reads CAISRDRGNYEQYF. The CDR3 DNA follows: TGTGCCATCAGTAGGGACAGGGGAAACTACGAGCAGTACTTC.

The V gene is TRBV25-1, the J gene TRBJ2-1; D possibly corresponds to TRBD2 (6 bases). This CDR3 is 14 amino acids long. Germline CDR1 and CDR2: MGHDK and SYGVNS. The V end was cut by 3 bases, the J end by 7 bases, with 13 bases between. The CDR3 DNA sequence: TGTGCCAGCAGTGATTCTCGGGGGTGGAATGAGCAGTTCTTC. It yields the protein CASSDSRGWNEQFF. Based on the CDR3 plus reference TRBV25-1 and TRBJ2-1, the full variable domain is EADIYQTPRYLVIGTGKKITLECSQTMGHDKMYWYQQDPGMELHLIHYSYGVNSTEKGDLSSESTVSRIRTEHFPLTLESARPSHTSQYLCASSDSRGWNEQFFGPGTRLTVL.

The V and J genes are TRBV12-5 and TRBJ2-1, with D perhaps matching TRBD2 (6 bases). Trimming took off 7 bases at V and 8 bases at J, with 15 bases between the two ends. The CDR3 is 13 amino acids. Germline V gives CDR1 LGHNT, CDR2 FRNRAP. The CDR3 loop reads CASAPGVGDEQFF. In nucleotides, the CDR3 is TGTGCTAGTGCCCCGGGGGTCGGCGATGAGCAGTTCTTC.

The CDR3 loop is CASRSGGRTDTQYF. CDR3 bases: TGTGCCAGTCGGAGCGGGGGGCGCACAGATACGCAGTATTTT. The chain links TRBV7-9 to TRBJ2-3, with 9 bases aligning to TRBD2. The CDR3 runs 14 residues. Looked up from germline, CDR1 is SEHNR and CDR2 is FQNEAQ (reference sequence). V gave up 9 bases and J gave up 1 base; unmatched junction bases: 5.

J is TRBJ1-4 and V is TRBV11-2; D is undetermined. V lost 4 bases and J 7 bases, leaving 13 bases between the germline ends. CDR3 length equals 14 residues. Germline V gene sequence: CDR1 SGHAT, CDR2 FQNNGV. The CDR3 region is CASSSGPRGEKLFF. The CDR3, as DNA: TGTGCCAGCAGCTCCGGCCCCCGAGGTGAAAAACTGTTTTTT. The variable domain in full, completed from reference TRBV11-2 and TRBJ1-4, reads EAGVAQSPRYKIIEKRQSVAFWCNPISGHATLYWYQQILGQGPKLLIQFQNNGVVDDSQLPKDRFSAERLKGVDSTLKIQPAKLEDSAVYLCASSSGPRGEKLFFGSGTQLSVL.

As DNA, the CDR3 is TGTGCCAGCAGCTTAGACAACGCCTACGAGCAGTACTTC. This gives the protein CASSLDNAYEQYF. The genes are TRBV7-6 and TRBJ2-7; no reliable D call. This CDR3 is 13 amino acids long. The ends were cut back, 1 base at V and 2 bases at J, with 6 bases in the middle. Germline assignment: CDR1 SGHVS and CDR2 FNYEAQ.

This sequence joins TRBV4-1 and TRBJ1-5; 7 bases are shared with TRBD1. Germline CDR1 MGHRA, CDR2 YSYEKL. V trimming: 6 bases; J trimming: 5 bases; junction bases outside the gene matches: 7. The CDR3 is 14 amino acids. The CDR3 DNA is TGCGCCAGCAGACCGACAGGGAAGGATCAGCCCCAGCATTTT. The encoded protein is CASRPTGKDQPQHF.

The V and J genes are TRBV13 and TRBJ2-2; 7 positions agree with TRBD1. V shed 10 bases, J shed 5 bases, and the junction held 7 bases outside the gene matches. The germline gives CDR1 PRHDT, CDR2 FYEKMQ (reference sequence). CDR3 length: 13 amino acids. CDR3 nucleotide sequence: TGTGCCACCGGGACAGAAACTACCGGGGAGCTGTTTTTT. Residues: CATGTETTGELFF. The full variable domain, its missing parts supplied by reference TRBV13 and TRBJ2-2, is AAGVIQSPRHLIKEKRETATLKCYPIPRHDTVYWYQQGPGQDPQFLISFYEKMQSDKGSIPDRFSAQQFSDYHSELNMSSLELGDSALYFCATGTETTGELFFGEGSRLTVL.

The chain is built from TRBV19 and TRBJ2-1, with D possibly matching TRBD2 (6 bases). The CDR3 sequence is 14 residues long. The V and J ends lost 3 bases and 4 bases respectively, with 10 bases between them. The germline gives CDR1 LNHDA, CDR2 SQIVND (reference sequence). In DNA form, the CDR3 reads TGTGCCAGTAGTATTGGGACTTTATACAATGAGCAGTTCTTC. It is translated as CASSIGTLYNEQFF.

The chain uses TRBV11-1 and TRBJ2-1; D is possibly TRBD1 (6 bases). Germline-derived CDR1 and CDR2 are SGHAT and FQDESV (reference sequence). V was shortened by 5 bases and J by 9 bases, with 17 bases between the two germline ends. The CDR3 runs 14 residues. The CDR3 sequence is CASSPQQGIGEQFF. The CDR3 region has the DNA TGTGCCAGCAGCCCGCAGCAGGGGATTGGTGAGCAGTTCTTC.

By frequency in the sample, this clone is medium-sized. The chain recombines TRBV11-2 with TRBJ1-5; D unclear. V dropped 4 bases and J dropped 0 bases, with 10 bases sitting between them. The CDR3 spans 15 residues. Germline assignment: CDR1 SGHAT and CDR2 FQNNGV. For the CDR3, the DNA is TGTGCCAGCAGCTCTGAGTTCGATAGCAATCAGCCCCAGCATTTT. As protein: CASSSEFDSNQPQHF.

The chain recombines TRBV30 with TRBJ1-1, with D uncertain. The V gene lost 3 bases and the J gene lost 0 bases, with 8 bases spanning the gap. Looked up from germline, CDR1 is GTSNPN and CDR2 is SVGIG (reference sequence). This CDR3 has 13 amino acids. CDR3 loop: CAWSQQVNTEAFF. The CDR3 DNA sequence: TGTGCCTGGAGCCAACAAGTGAACACTGAAGCTTTCTTT.

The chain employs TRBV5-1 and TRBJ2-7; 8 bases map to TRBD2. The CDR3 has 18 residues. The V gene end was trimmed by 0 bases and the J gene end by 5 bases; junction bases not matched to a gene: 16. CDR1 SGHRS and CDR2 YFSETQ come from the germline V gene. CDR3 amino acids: CASSLALASLRTSNEQYF. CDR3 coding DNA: TGCGCCAGCAGCTTGGCGTTAGCGAGTTTAAGGACTAGCAACGAGCAGTACTTC.

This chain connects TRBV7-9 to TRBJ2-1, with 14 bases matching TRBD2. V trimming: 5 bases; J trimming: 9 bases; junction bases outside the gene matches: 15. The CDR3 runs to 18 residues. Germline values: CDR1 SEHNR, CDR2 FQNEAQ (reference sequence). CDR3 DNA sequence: TGTGCCAGCAGCCCCCCCCTAGGGACTAGCGGGAGTAGTACTGAGCAGTTCTTC. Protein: CASSPPLGTSGSSTEQFF.

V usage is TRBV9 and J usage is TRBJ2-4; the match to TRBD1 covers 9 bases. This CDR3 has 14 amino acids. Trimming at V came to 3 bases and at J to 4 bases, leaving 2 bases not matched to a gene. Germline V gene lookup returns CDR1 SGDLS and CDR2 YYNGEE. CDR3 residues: CASSDGTGKNIQYF. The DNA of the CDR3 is TGTGCCAGCAGCGACGGGACAGGGAAAAACATTCAGTACTTC. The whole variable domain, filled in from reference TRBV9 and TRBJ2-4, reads DSGVTQTPKHLITATGQRVTLRCSPRSGDLSVYWYQQSLDQGLQFLIQYYNGEERAKGNILERFSAQQFPDLHSELNLSSLELGDSALYFCASSDGTGKNIQYFGAGTRLSVL.

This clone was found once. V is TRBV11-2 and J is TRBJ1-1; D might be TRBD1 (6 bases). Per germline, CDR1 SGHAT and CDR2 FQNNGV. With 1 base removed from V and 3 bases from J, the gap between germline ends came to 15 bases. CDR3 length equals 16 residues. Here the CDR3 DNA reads TGTGCCAGCAGCTTAGGTTTGGGGGGGCTGGACACTGAAGCTTTCTTT. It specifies CASSLGLGGLDTEAFF. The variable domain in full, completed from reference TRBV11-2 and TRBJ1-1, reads EAGVAQSPRYKIIEKRQSVAFWCNPISGHATLYWYQQILGQGPKLLIQFQNNGVVDDSQLPKDRFSAERLKGVDSTLKIQPAKLEDSAVYLCASSLGLGGLDTEAFFGQGTRLTVV.

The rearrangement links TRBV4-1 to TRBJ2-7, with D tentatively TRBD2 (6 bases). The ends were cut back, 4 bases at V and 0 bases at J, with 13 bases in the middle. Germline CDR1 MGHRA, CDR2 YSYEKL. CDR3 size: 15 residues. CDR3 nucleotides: TGCGCCAGCAGCCCTAGTCTCGGGAGCTCCTACGAGCAGTACTTC. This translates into CASSPSLGSSYEQYF.

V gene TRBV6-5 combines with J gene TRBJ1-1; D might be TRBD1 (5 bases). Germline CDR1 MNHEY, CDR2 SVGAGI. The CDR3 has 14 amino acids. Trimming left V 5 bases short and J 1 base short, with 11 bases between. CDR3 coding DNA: TGTGCCAGCAGTCGGGGGGGGACGAACACTGAAGCTTTCTTT. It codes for CASSRGGTNTEAFF.

CDR3 amino acids: CASNIAGPSYNEQFF. As DNA, the CDR3 is TGTGCCAGCAATATAGCGGGGCCCTCCTACAATGAGCAGTTCTTC. The V gene is TRBV27, the J gene TRBJ2-1; TRBD2 matches 8 bases. The V segment lost 7 bases and the J segment 0 bases; nucleotides outside the gene matches: 5. Germline V gene data show CDR1 as MNHEY and CDR2 as SMNVEV (reference sequence). The CDR3 is 15 amino acids.